The present T cell receptor (beta chain) was sequenced within a study of blood T cell repertoires in COVID-19. On the study more broadly: The samples span acute and convalescent COVID-19 from the United States, Italy and Spain. In each case, the material was cDNA or gDNA derived from T cells, B-cell-depleted T cells, or PBMCs.

As processed by the authors: The assay estimated nucleated cells by amplifying reference gene primers. The assay was immunoSEQ multiplex PCR, and TCRdb's table has in-frame clones only and misses some. V, J and clone size were drawn from that table, and D and trimming were deduced from the DNA. In the table there are a few hundred thousand clones, around 86% of which are singletons. The sequence derives from a man older than 75 with acute or convalescent COVID-19. Input material: peripheral blood.

For the CDR3, the DNA is TGTGCCAGCAGCTCGGGTAGACTAGCGGGAGGGCCCTTCAATGAGCAGTTCTTC. Translating gives CASSSGRLAGGPFNEQFF. This chain joins TRBV7-2 and TRBJ2-1; the match to TRBD2 covers 14 bases. V gave up 4 bases and J gave up 6 bases; unmatched junction bases: 11. The germline CDR1 and CDR2 sequences are SGHTA and FQGNSA. The CDR3 has 18 residues.